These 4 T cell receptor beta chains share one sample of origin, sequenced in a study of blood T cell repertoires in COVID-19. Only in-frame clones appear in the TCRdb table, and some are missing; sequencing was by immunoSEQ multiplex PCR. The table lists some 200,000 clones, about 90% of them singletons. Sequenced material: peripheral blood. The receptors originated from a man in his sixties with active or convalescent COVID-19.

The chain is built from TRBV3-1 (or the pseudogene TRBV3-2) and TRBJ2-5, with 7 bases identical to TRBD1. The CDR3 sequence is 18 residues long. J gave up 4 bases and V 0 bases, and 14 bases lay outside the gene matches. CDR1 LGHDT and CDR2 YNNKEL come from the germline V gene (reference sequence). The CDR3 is CASSQDNGSGGARETQYF. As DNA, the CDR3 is TGTGCCAGCAGCCAAGATAACGGGTCAGGGGGTGCCCGAGAGACCCAGTACTTC.

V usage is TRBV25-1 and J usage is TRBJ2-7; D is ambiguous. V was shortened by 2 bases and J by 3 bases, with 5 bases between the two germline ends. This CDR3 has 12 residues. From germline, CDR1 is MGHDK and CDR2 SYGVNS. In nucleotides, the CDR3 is TGTGCCAGCAGTGAAGACTTCTACGAGCAGTACTTC. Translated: CASSEDFYEQYF.

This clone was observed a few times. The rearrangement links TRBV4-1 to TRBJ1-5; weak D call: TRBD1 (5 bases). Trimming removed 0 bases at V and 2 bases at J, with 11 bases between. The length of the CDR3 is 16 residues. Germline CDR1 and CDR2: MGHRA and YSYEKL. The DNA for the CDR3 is TGCGCCAGCAGCCAAGAGAAAGGGGCCGGCAATCAGCCCCAGCATTTT. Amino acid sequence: CASSQEKGAGNQPQHF.

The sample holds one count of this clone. The CDR3 sequence is CASRTLGSTDTQYF. The CDR3 coding sequence is TGCGCCAGCCGTACACTGGGCTCCACAGATACGCAGTATTTT. The chain joins TRBV5-1 to TRBJ2-3; D is undetermined. The CDR3 is 14 residues long. Trimming stripped 7 bases from V and 2 bases from J, with 14 bases between. CDR1 and CDR2 from the germline V gene are SGHRS and YFSETQ.